Shown below are 5 T cell receptor beta chains from a single sample sequenced in a study of cytotoxic CD8 clonotypes in ibrutinib-treated CLL. Sequencing used immunoSEQ multiplex PCR; TCRdb keeps in-frame clones, though not all of them. The table lists 300,000 to 400,000 clones, 67% of them singletons, with roughly 6% in the top ten. This specimen consisted of PBMCs, obtained after 36 months of ibrutinib treatment. These receptors came from a human donor with chronic lymphocytic leukemia.

The rearrangement uses TRBV28 and TRBJ2-1; D uncertain. In germline, CDR1 is MDHEN, CDR2 SYDVKM. The CDR3 runs 12 residues. V lost 5 bases to trimming and J lost 6 bases, with 8 bases between them. The CDR3, as DNA: TGTGCCAGCAGTCTTCGGCCCAATGAGCAGTTCTTC. Translation: CASSLRPNEQFF.

This clone was detected once. V gene TRBV5-1 combines with J gene TRBJ2-1; D may be TRBD2 (5 bases). The V gene's germline CDR1 is SGHRS and CDR2 YFSETQ. The V end lost 2 bases, the J end lost 8 bases, and 17 bases lay between the germline ends. This CDR3 region has 15 residues. Written as DNA, the CDR3 is TGCGCCAGCAGCTTATTAGCGAGAGACGGCTATGAGCAGTTCTTC. Translated: CASSLLARDGYEQFF.

This clone was seen a few times. The V and J genes are TRBV7-2 and TRBJ1-5; a possible D gene is TRBD1 (6 bases). This CDR3 comprises 15 residues. From germline, CDR1 is SGHTA and CDR2 FQGNSA. Trimming pared 3 bases from V and 0 bases from J, leaving 9 bases between. This CDR3 reads CASSLDRNSNQPQHF. The CDR3 DNA reads TGTGCCAGCAGCTTGGACAGAAATAGCAATCAGCCCCAGCATTTT.

This clone appeared a single time. The J gene is TRBJ2-3, the V gene TRBV7-3, with unresolved D. The V gene's germline CDR1 is SGHTA and CDR2 FQGTGA. This CDR3 region has 16 residues. Deletions cut 4 bases from V and 4 bases from J, with 18 bases between. CDR3: CASSSPASSGADTQYF. As DNA, the CDR3 is TGTGCCAGCAGCTCGCCCGCCTCTTCCGGCGCAGATACGCAGTATTTT.

The chain recombines TRBV6-1 with TRBJ2-5; either TRBD1 or TRBD2 may fit D (5 bases each). Germline CDR1 MNHNS, CDR2 SASEGT. Trimming shortened V by 8 bases and J by 4 bases, and 17 bases separated the two germline ends. The CDR3 extends over 14 amino acids. CDR3 in DNA: TGTGCCAGCGTCGATCACGGGACGGGAGAGACCCAGTACTTC. It yields the protein CASVDHGTGETQYF.